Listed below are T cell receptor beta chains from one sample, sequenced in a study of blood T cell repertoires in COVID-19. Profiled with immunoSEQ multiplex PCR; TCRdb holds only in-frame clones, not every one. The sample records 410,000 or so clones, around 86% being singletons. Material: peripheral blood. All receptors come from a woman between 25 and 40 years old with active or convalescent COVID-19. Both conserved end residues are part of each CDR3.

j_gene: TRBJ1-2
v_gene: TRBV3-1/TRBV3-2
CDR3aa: CASSQDTGRGGQWHYGYTF

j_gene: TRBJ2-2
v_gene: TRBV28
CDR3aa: CAGRQSTGELFF

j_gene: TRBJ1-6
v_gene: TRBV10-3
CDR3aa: CAISEWGEANSPLHF

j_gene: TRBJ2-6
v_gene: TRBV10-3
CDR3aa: CAIRATGGILGANVLTF

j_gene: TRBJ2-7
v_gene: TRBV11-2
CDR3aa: CASSLVPSGAYEQYF

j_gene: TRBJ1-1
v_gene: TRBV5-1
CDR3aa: CASSLGQATEAFF

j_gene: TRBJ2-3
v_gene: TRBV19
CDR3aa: CASTPDRRVTDTQYF

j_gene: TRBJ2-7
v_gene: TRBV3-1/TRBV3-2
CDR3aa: CASSPITSYISYEQYF

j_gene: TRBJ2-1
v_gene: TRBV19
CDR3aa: CASSIGLAAKIYNEQFF

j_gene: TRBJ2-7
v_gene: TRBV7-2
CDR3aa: CASSLAPGTGAREQYF

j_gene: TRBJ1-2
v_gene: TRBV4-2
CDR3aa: CASSQTGQGYGYTF

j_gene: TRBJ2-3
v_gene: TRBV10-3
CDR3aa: CAISESRVSTDTQYF

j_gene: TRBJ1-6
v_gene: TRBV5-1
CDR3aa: CASSSQTGSNSPLHF

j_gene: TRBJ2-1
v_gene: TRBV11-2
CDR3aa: CASSLGRGTGSNEQFF

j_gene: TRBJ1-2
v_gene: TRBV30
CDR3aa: CAWNRGPGGYTF

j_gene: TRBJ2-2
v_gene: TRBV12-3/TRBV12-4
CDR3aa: CASNSRVTGELFF

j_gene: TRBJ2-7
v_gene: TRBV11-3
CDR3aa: CASSLLVQAISYEQYF

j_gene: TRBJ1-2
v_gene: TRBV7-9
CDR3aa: CASSLSQDILSYGYTF

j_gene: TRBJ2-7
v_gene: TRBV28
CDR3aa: CASSLTGTGAYEQYF

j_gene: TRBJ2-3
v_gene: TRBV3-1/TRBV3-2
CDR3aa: CASSQVLIVGGATDTQYF

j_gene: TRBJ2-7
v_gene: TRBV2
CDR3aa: CASSGLAGRYEQYF

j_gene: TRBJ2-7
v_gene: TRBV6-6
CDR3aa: CASIRDGSSYEQYF

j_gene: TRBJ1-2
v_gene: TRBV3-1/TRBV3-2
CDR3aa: CASSPDKRQGKDGYTF

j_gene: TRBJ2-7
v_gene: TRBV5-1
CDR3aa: CASSSARGALVEQYF

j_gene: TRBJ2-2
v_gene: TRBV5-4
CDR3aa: CASSLAGGPLGELFF

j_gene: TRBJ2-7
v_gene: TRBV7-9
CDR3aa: CASSLAVGGGNYEQYF

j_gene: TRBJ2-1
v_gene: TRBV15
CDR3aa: CATSRAFVQGVSNEQFF

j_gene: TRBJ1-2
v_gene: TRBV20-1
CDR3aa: CSASMDSGGYGYTF

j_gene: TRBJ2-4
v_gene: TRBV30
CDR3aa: CAWEVGRNIQYF

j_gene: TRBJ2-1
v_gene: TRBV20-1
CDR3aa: CSAIDNEQFF

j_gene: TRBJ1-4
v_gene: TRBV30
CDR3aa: CAWTPQANEKLFF

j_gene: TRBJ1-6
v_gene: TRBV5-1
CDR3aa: CASSKGTGGDSPLHF

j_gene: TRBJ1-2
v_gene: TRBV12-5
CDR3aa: CASGLGGQLANYGYTF

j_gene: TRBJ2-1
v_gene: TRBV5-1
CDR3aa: CASSFGGLGEQFF

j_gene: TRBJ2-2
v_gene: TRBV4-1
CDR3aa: CASSSSRLANTGELFF

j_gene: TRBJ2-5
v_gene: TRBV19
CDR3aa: CASSPRGGETQYF